This record concerns one TCR beta chain sequence. V lost 0 bases and J lost 2; bases outside the gene matches: 0. Germline V gene lookup returns CDR1 SGHNT and CDR2 YYREEE (reference sequence). This CDR3 is 15 amino acids long. This sample is part of a study of control samples from healthy donors and cancer patients. Only in-frame clones appear in the TCRdb table, and some are missing; sequencing was by immunoSEQ multiplex PCR. Of roughly 90,000 clones listed, roughly 89% are singletons. The sequencing input was PBMCs. The chain links TRBV5-4 to TRBJ2-5, with 11 bases lining up with TRBD2. This TCR was sampled from a woman between 50 and 59 years old with colorectal cancer. This CDR3 reads CASSLGLAGQETQYF. The CDR3 nucleotides are TGTGCCAGCAGCTTGGGACTAGCGGGACAAGAGACCCAGTACTTC.